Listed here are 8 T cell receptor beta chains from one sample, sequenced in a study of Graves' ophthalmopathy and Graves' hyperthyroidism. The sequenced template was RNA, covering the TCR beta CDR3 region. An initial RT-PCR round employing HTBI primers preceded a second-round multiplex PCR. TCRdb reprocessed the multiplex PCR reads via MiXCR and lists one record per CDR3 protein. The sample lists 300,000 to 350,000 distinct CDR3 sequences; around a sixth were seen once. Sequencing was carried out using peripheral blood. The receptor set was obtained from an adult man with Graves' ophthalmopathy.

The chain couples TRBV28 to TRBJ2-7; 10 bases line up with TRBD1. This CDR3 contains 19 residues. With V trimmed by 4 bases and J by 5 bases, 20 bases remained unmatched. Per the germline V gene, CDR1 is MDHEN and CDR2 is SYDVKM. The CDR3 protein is CASSSPVSVPGQGTHEQYF. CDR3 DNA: TGTGCCAGCAGTTCACCCGTATCGGTCCCGGGACAGGGGACCCACGAGCAGTACTTC.

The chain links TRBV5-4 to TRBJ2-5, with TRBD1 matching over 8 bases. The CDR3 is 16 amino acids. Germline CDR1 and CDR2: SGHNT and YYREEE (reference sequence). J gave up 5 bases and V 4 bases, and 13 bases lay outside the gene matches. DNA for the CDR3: TGTGCCAGCAGCGGAGGGACAGGTAGCTTAGGGGAGACCCAGTACTTC. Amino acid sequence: CASSGGTGSLGETQYF.

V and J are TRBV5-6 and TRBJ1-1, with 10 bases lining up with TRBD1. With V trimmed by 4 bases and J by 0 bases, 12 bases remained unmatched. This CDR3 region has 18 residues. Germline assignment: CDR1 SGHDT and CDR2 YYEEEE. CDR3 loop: CASSLPGQGQNLNTEAFF. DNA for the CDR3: TGTGCCAGCAGCCTGCCGGGACAGGGGCAAAATTTGAACACTGAAGCTTTCTTT.

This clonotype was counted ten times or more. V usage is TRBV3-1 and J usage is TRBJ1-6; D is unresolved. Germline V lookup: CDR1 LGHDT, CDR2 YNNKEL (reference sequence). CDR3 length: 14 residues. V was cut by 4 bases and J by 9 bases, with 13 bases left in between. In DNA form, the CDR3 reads TGTGCCAGCAGCCGAGACAACAGAGGTTCACCCCTCCACTTT. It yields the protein CASSRDNRGSPLHF.

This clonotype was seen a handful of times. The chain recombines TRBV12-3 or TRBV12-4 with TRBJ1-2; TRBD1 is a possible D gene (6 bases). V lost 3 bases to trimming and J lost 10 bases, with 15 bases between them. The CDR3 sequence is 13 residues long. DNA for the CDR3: TGTGCCAGCAGTTTCGGCGGGGGGCGGCCCTACACCTTC. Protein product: CASSFGGGRPYTF.

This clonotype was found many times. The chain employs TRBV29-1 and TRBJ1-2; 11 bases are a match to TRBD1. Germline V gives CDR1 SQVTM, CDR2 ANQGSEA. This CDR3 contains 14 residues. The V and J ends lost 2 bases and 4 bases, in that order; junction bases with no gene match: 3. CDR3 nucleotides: TGCAGCGTTGAACGGGACAGGGGGGGCTATGGCTACACCTTC. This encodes CSVERDRGGYGYTF. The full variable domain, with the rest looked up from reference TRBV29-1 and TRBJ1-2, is SAVISQKPSRDICQRGTSLTIQCQVDSQVTMMFWYRQQPGQSLTLIATANQGSEATYESGFVIDKFPISRPNLTFSTLTVSNMSPEDSSIYLCSVERDRGGYGYTFGSGTRLTVV.

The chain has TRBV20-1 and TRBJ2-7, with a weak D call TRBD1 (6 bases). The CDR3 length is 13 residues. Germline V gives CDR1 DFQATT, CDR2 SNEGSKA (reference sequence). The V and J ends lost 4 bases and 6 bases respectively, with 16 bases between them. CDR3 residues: CSATWDMGSEQYF. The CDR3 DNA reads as TGCAGTGCTACTTGGGACATGGGGTCCGAGCAGTACTTC.

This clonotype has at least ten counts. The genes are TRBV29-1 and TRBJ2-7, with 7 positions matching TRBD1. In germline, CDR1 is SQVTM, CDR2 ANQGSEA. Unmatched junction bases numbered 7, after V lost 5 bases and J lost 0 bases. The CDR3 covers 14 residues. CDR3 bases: TGCAGCGTTCAGACAGGGACGATCTCCTACGAGCAGTACTTC. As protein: CSVQTGTISYEQYF.